This T cell receptor (beta chain) appears in the sequencing data of a study of T-cell reconstitution after alpha-beta-depleted transplantation in children. Construction of the TCRbeta library involved unique molecular identifiers. TCRdb reanalysed the PCR reads using MiXCR and keeps one entry per CDR3 protein. The sample has just over 350,000 distinct CDR3 sequences, about 14% seen once; the top ten hold 4% to 5.5%. This clonotype has a count of ten or more. V gave up 4 bases and J gave up 8 bases, with 19 bases separating them. The CDR3 has 16 amino acids. The germline gives CDR1 SGHTS, CDR2 YDEGEE. The genes are TRBV5-8 and TRBJ1-6; D unresolved. The specimen comprised PBMCs, sampled from the stem cell graft. This clonotype was obtained from a human donor who donated a stem cell graft to a child with Fanconi anemia. In DNA form, the CDR3 reads TGTGCCAGCAGCCCCGGTACCGGACGGCTCGATTCACCCCTCCACTTT. Its translation is CASSPGTGRLDSPLHF.